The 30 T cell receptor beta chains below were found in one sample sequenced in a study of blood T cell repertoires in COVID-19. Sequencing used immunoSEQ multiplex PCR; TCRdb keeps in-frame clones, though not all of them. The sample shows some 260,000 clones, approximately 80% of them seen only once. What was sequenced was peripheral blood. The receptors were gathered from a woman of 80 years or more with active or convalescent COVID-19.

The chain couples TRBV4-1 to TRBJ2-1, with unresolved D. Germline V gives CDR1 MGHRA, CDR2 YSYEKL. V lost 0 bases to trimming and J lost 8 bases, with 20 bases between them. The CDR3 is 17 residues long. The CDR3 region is CASSQDLGSGRQYEQFF. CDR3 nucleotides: TGCGCCAGCAGCCAAGATCTTGGATCAGGCCGTCAGTATGAGCAGTTCTTC.

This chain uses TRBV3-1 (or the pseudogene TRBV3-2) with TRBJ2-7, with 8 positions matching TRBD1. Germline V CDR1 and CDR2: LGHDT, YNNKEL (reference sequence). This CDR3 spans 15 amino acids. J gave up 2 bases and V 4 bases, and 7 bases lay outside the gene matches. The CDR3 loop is CASSPGTGGAYEQYF. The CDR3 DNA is TGTGCCAGCAGCCCAGGGACAGGTGGGGCCTACGAGCAGTACTTC.

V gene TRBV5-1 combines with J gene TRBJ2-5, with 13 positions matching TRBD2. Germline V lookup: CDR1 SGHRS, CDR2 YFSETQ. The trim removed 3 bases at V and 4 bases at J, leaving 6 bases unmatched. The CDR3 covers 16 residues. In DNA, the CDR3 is TGCGCCAGCAGCTCGGGACTAGCGGGGTTATCAGAGACCCAGTACTTC. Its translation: CASSSGLAGLSETQYF.

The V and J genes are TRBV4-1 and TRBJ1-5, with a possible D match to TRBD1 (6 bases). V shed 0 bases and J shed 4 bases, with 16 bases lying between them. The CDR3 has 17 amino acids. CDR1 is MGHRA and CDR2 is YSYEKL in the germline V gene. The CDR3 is CASSQEGHGPANQPQHF. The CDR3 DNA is TGCGCCAGCAGCCAAGAGGGACACGGCCCCGCTAATCAGCCCCAGCATTTT.

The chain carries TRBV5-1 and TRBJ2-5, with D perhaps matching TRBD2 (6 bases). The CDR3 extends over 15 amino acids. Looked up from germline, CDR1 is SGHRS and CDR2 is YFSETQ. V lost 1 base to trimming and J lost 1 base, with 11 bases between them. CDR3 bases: TGCGCCAGCAGCTTGACCGGGACTGTCCAAGAGACCCAGTACTTC. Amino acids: CASSLTGTVQETQYF.

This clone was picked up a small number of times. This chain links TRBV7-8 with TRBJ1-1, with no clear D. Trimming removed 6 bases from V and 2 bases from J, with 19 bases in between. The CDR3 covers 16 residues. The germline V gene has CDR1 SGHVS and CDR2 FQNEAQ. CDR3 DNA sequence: TGTGCCAGCAGTCCGTCAAGGAGGACGGTAAACACTGAAGCTTTCTTT. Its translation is CASSPSRRTVNTEAFF.

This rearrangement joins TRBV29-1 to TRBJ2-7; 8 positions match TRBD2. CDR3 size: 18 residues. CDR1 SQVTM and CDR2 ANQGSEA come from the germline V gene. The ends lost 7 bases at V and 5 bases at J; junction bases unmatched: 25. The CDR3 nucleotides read TGCAGCGCCAACTTTAGGGTTGCGAGCGGGAGAAGCCTGAACGAGCAGTACTTC. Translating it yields CSANFRVASGRSLNEQYF.

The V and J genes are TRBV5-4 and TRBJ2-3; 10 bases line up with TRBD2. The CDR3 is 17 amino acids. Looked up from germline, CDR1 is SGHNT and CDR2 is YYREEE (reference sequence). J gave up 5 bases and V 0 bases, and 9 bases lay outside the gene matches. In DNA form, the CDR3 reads TGTGCCAGCAGCTTGGCACCTACTAGCGGGATGGGAGATACGCAGTATTTT. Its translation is CASSLAPTSGMGDTQYF.

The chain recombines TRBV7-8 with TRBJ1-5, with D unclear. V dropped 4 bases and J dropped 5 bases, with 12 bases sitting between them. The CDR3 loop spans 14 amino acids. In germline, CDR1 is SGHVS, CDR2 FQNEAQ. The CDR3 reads CASSSDGDYQPQHF. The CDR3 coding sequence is TGTGCCAGCAGCTCCGACGGAGATTATCAGCCCCAGCATTTT.

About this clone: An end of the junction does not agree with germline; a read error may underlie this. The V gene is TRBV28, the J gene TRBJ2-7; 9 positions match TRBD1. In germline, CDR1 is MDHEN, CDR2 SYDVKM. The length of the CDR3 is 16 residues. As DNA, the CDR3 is TGTGCCAGCAGTTTATTCGTTGGACAGGGGTCCTCCGAGCAGTACTTC. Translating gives CASSLFVGQGSSEQYF.

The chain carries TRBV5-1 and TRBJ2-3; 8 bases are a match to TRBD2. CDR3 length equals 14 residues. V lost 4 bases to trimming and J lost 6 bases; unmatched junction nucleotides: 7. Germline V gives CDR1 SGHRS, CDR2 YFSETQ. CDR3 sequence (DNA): TGCGCCAGCAGCCTAGGGACTAGAGGGGATACGCAGTATTTT. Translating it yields CASSLGTRGDTQYF.

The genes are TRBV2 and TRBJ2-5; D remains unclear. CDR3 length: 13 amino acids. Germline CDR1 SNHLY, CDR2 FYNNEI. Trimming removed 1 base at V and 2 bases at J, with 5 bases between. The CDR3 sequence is CASSEDRQETQYF. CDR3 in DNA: TGTGCCAGCAGTGAAGACAGACAAGAGACCCAGTACTTC.

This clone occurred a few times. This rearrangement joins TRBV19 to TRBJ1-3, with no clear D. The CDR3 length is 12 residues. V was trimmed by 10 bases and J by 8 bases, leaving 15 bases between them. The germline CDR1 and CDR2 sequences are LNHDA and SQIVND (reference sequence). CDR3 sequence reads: CATSSVRDTIYF. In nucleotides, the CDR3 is TGTGCCACTTCCTCCGTCCGGGACACCATATATTTT.

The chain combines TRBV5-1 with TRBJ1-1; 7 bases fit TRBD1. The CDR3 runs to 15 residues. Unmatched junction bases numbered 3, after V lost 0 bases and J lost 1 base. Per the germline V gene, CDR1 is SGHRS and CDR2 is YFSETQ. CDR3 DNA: TGCGCCAGCAGCTTGGGGGGGACAGAGAACACTGAAGCTTTCTTT. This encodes CASSLGGTENTEAFF.

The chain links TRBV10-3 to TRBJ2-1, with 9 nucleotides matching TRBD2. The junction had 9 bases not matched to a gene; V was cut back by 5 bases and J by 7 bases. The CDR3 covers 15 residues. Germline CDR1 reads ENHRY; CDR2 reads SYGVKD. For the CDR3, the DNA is TGTGCCATCAGTTTCAGGACTAGCGCGAGGAATGAGCAGTTCTTC. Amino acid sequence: CAISFRTSARNEQFF.

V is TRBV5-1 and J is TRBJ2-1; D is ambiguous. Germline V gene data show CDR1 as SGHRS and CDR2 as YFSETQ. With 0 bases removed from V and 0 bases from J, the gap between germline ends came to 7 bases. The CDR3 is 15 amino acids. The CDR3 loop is CASSLAQDSYNEQFF. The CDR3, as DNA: TGCGCCAGCAGCTTGGCCCAGGACTCCTACAATGAGCAGTTCTTC. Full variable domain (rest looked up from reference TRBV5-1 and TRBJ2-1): KAGVTQTPRYLIKTRGQQVTLSCSPISGHRSVSWYQQTPGQGLQFLFEYFSETQRNKGNFPGRFSGRQFSNSRSEMNVSTLELGDSALYLCASSLAQDSYNEQFFGPGTRLTVL.

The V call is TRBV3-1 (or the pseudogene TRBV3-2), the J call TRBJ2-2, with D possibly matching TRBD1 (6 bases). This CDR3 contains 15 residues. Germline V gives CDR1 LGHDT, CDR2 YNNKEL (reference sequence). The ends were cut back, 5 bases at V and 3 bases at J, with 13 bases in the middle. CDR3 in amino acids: CASSAPGVHTGELFF. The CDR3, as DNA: TGTGCCAGCAGCGCCCCAGGGGTGCACACCGGGGAGCTGTTTTTT.

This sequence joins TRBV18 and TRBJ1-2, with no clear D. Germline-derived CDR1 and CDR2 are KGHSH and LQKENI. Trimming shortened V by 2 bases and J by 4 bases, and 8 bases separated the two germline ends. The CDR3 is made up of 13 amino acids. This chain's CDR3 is CASSPGRFYGYTF. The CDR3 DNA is TGTGCCAGCTCACCAGGGCGTTTCTATGGCTACACCTTC.

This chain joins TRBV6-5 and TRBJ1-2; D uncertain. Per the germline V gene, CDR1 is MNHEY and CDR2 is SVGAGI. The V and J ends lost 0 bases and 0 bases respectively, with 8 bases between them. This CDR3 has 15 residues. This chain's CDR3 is CASSYSAGSNYGYTF. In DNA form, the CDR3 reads TGTGCCAGCAGTTACTCTGCGGGTTCTAACTATGGCTACACCTTC.

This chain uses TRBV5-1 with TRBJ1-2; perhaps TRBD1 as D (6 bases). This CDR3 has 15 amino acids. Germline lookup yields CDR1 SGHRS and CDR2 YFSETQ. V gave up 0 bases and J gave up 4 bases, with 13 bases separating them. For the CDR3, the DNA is TGCGCCAGCAGCTTGGGGACAGCAAACGTCTATGGCTACACCTTC. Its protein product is CASSLGTANVYGYTF.

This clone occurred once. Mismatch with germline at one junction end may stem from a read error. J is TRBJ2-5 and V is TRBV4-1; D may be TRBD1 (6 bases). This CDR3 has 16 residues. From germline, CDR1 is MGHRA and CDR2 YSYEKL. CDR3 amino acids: CASSKEVVGAGETQYF. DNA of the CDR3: TGCGCCAGCAGCAAAGAAGTAGTGGGGGCGGGAGAGACCCAGTACTTC.

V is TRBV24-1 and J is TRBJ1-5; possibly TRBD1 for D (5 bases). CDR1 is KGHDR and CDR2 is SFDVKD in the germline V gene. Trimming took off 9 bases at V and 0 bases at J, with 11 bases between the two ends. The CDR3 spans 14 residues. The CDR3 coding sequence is TGTGCCACCGGTCAGGGTTATAGCAATCAGCCCCAGCATTTT. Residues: CATGQGYSNQPQHF.

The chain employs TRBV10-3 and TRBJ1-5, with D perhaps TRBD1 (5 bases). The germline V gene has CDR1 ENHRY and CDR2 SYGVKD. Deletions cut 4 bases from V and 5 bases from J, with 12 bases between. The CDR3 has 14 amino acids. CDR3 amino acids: CAISAGFEDQPQHF. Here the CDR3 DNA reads TGTGCCATCAGTGCAGGGTTTGAAGATCAGCCCCAGCATTTT.

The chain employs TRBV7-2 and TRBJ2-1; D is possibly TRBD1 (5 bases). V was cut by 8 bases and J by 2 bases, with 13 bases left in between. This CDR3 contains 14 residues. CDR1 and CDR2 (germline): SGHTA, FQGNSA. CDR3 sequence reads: CASSQGSTYNEQFF. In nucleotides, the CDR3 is TGTGCCAGCTCCCAGGGCAGTACCTACAATGAGCAGTTCTTC.

Here the CDR3 DNA reads TGTGCCACCGGATCGTCCCAAATAGCGGGGGGTTACAATGAGCAGTTCTTC. Translating it yields CATGSSQIAGGYNEQFF. V and J are TRBV24-1 and TRBJ2-1; the match to TRBD2 covers 10 bases. Germline CDR1 is KGHDR and CDR2 is SFDVKD. The CDR3 is 17 amino acids. Trimming cost V 9 bases and J 4 bases; bases outside gene matches: 14.

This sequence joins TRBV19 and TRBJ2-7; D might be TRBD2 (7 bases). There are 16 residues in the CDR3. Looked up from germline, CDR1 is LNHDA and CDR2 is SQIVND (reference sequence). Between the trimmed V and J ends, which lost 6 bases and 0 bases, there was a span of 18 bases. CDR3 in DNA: TGTGCCAGTAGGGGCACTGCGGGGGCCCACTCCTACGAGCAGTACTTC. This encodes CASRGTAGAHSYEQYF.

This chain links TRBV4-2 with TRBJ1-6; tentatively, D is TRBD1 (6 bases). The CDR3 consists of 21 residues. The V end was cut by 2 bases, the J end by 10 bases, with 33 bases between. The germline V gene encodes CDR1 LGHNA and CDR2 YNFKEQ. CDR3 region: CASSQFKGSQGPTLLRSPLHF. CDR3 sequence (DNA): TGTGCCAGCAGCCAATTTAAGGGCTCCCAGGGGCCGACTTTATTGAGGTCACCCCTCCACTTT.

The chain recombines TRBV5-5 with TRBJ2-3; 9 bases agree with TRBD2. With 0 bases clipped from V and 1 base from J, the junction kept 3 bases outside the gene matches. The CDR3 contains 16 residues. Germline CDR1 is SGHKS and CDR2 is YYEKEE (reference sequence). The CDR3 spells CASSLGGLAGTDTQYF. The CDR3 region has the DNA TGTGCCAGCAGCTTGGGGGGACTAGCAGGCACAGATACGCAGTATTTT.

For the CDR3, the DNA is TGTGCCACCAGCAGAACCACTGACCAAGAGACCCAGTACTTC. Its protein is CATSRTTDQETQYF. The V and J genes are TRBV15 and TRBJ2-5, with D uncertain. The V and J ends lost 2 bases and 0 bases respectively, with 7 bases between them. Germline CDR1 LNHNV, CDR2 YYDKDF (reference sequence). CDR3 length equals 14 residues.

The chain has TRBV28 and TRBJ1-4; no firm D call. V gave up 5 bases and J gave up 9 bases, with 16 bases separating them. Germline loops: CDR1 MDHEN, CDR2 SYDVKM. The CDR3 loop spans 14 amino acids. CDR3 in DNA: TGTGCCAGCAGTCCGGAGGTTACGGTGAAAAAACTGTTTTTT. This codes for CASSPEVTVKKLFF. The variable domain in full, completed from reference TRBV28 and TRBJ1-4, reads DVKVTQSSRYLVKRTGEKVFLECVQDMDHENMFWYRQDPGLGLRLIYFSYDVKMKEKGDIPEGYSVSREKKERFSLILESASTNQTSMYLCASSPEVTVKKLFFGSGTQLSVL.